Below are 17 T cell receptor beta chains sequenced from a single sample in a study of blood T cell repertoires in COVID-19. Clones were sequenced by immunoSEQ multiplex PCR, and TCRdb holds only the in-frame ones, with some missing. This table has approximately 300,000 clones, 85% appearing once. The sequenced sample consisted of PBMCs or T cells enriched from blood (not recorded which). These receptors all stem from a woman in her thirties who had been exposed to COVID-19.

A note on this clone: Other DNA sequences of this sample code for an identical CDR3. This chain links TRBV7-2 with TRBJ1-5; 9 bases map to TRBD1. Per germline, CDR1 SGHTA and CDR2 FQGNSA. This CDR3 spans 14 amino acids. J lost 4 bases, V lost 5 bases, and 3 bases had no gene match. CDR3: CASSPDRGNQPQHF. Here the CDR3 DNA reads TGTGCCAGCAGCCCAGACAGGGGGAATCAGCCCCAGCATTTT.

Worth noting for this clone: Other DNA sequences in the same sample also yield this CDR3. The chain carries TRBV28 and TRBJ1-2, with a tentative D call TRBD1 (5 bases). Germline-derived CDR1 and CDR2 are MDHEN and SYDVKM. The CDR3 sequence is 12 residues long. The V end was cut by 6 bases, the J end by 4 bases, with 9 bases between. The CDR3 DNA follows: TGTGCCAGCAGCCCCGACAGCTATGGCTACACCTTC. Protein: CASSPDSYGYTF.

As DNA, the CDR3 is TGTGCCACAGAGGGGGGGGGCGGCTTCCAAGAGACCCAGTACTTC. Residues: CATEGGGGFQETQYF. The V gene is TRBV28, the J gene TRBJ2-5; TRBD2 is a possible D gene (7 bases). V was pared by 10 bases and J by 1 base, with 19 bases between. The CDR3 totals 15 residues. From germline, CDR1 is MDHEN and CDR2 SYDVKM.

This clone has just a few counts. The chain carries TRBV18 and TRBJ2-1; TRBD1 matches 9 bases. V shed 3 bases and J 0 bases; nucleotides not matched to a gene: 9. This CDR3 has 18 amino acids. CDR1 and CDR2 (germline): KGHSH, LQKENI. The CDR3 here is CASSPSPGQGPSYNEQFF. The CDR3 DNA sequence: TGTGCCAGCTCACCGAGTCCGGGACAGGGTCCCTCCTACAATGAGCAGTTCTTC.

The genes are TRBV4-2 and TRBJ1-2, with a weak D call TRBD1 (6 bases). V was shortened by 4 bases and J by 8 bases, with 11 bases between the two germline ends. Germline-derived CDR1 and CDR2 are LGHNA and YNFKEQ. This CDR3 comprises 12 residues. The CDR3 protein is CASSLRQAGYTF. The CDR3 region has the DNA TGTGCCAGCAGCCTTAGACAGGCGGGCTACACCTTC.

V usage is TRBV29-1 and J usage is TRBJ1-4, with 10 bases identical to TRBD1. This CDR3 is built from 14 residues. V trimming: 4 bases; J trimming: 5 bases; junction bases outside the gene matches: 4. Looked up from germline, CDR1 is SQVTM and CDR2 is ANQGSEA. In DNA form, the CDR3 reads TGCAGCGTTGCTGGGACAGGGGTGAATGAAAAACTGTTTTTT. Its protein product is CSVAGTGVNEKLFF.

V usage is TRBV13 and J usage is TRBJ1-4; possible D gene TRBD1, 5 bases. Germline CDR1 is PRHDT and CDR2 is FYEKMQ (reference sequence). The CDR3 length is 14 residues. Trimming shortened V by 4 bases and J by 6 bases, and 12 bases separated the two germline ends. The CDR3 DNA reads TGTGCCAGCAGCTCCCAGGGAGGTCATGAAAAACTGTTTTTT. Translated, it gives CASSSQGGHEKLFF. Full variable domain (missing parts from reference TRBV13 and TRBJ1-4): AAGVIQSPRHLIKEKRETATLKCYPIPRHDTVYWYQQGPGQDPQFLISFYEKMQSDKGSIPDRFSAQQFSDYHSELNMSSLELGDSALYFCASSSQGGHEKLFFGSGTQLSVL.

The chain couples TRBV11-2 to TRBJ1-2; D call uncertain. Trimming pared 1 base from V and 6 bases from J, leaving 12 bases between. Germline V gene data show CDR1 as SGHAT and CDR2 as FQNNGV. The CDR3 is 14 amino acids. The DNA for the CDR3 is TGTGCCAGCAGCTTAGTTCGGACCGGGAATGGCTACACCTTC. As protein: CASSLVRTGNGYTF.

In this sample, this clone turned up a few times. The chain combines TRBV6-5 with TRBJ1-2, with D perhaps matching TRBD1 (5 bases). Germline assignment: CDR1 MNHEY and CDR2 SVGAGI. Between the trimmed V and J ends, which lost 5 bases and 1 base, there was a span of 11 bases. The CDR3 is 14 amino acids. The CDR3 sequence is CASSTPGGNYGYTF. The CDR3 DNA sequence: TGTGCCAGCAGTACGCCCGGGGGTAACTATGGCTACACCTTC.

The count of this clone is one. The chain combines TRBV2 with TRBJ2-5, with 7 bases that match TRBD1. J lost 3 bases, V lost 5 bases, and 9 bases had no gene match. The V gene's germline CDR1 is SNHLY and CDR2 FYNNEI. The CDR3 consists of 15 residues. The CDR3 nucleotides are TGTGCCAGCAGTTACTGGGACAGCCAGAAAGAGACCCAGTACTTC. It encodes CASSYWDSQKETQYF.

The rearrangement uses TRBV2 and TRBJ2-7, with unresolved D. This CDR3 has 12 amino acids. Germline V gene sequence: CDR1 SNHLY, CDR2 FYNNEI. Trimming removed 8 bases from V and 0 bases from J, with 8 bases in between. The CDR3 loop reads CASEMSSYEQYF. The CDR3 DNA follows: TGTGCCAGCGAGATGAGCTCCTACGAGCAGTACTTC.

This clone was picked up one time. The chain couples TRBV24-1 to TRBJ1-2; D is undetermined. V shed 0 bases and J shed 5 bases, with 9 bases lying between them. The CDR3 is 14 amino acids. CDR1 and CDR2 (germline): KGHDR, SFDVKD. Written as DNA, the CDR3 is TGTGCCACCAGTGATTTGGAGAGGCGGTATGGCTACACCTTC. Residues: CATSDLERRYGYTF.

V and J are TRBV6-2 or TRBV6-3 and TRBJ2-3; D ambiguous. CDR1 MNHEY and CDR2 SVGEGT come from the germline V gene. The CDR3 length is 14 residues. Trimming took off 5 bases at V and 4 bases at J, with 13 bases between the two ends. Here the CDR3 DNA reads TGTGCCAGCAGTCGTCGGGTGTCTGCAGATACGCAGTATTTT. Protein product: CASSRRVSADTQYF.

The chain couples TRBV7-3 to TRBJ1-1, with TRBD1 matching over 7 bases. Germline V gene data show CDR1 as SGHTA and CDR2 as FQGTGA. V was clipped by 2 bases and J by 0 bases; unmatched bases: 3. The CDR3 consists of 15 residues. CDR3 nucleotide sequence: TGTGCCAGCAGCTTATGGGACAGCATGAACACTGAAGCTTTCTTT. Its translation is CASSLWDSMNTEAFF.

This rearrangement joins TRBV30 to TRBJ1-3, with TRBD1 identical over 10 bases. Germline trimming cut 7 bases from V and 4 bases from J; bases unmatched to any gene: 10. This CDR3 has 15 amino acids. CDR1 and CDR2 from the germline V gene are GTSNPN and SVGIG (reference sequence). The CDR3, as DNA: TGTGCCTTCTCCCCACGACAGGGGGCCGGAAACACCATATATTTT. This codes for CAFSPRQGAGNTIYF.

This chain connects TRBV28 to TRBJ2-1; 8 positions match TRBD2. CDR1 MDHEN and CDR2 SYDVKM come from the germline V gene. Trimming at V came to 1 base and at J to 6 bases, leaving 8 bases not matched to a gene. The CDR3 has 16 amino acids. The CDR3 is CASSLFQAGRVNEQFF. In DNA form, the CDR3 reads TGTGCCAGCAGTTTATTCCAGGCCGGGAGGGTCAATGAGCAGTTCTTC.

CDR3 residues: CAWSRGLGSQPQHF. In DNA, the CDR3 is TGTGCCTGGAGTCGCGGCCTCGGAAGTCAGCCCCAGCATTTT. The chain combines TRBV30 with TRBJ1-5; no definite D call. Germline values: CDR1 GTSNPN, CDR2 SVGIG (reference sequence). CDR3 size: 14 residues. Trimming removed 2 bases at V and 6 bases at J, with 14 bases between.